This TCR beta chain is drawn from a study of blood T cell repertoires in COVID-19. Study-level information: The samples span acute and convalescent COVID-19 from the United States, Italy and Spain.

Clones were sequenced by immunoSEQ multiplex PCR, and TCRdb holds only the in-frame ones, with some missing. The sample holds more than 110,000 clones, roughly 84% seen once. The age range of participants was about 18 to 90 years, with residence in about two dozen US areas. Clinical history as reported by participants underpinned cohort assignment. Between the trimmed V and J ends, which lost 5 bases and 4 bases, there was a span of 10 bases. Germline V gives CDR1 SGHVS, CDR2 FQNEAQ. The CDR3 runs 13 residues. Sequenced: PBMCs or T cells enriched from blood (not recorded which). This TCR came from a man aged 35 to 55 with acute COVID-19. The gene calls are TRBV7-8 and TRBJ2-3; TRBD1 is a possible D gene (5 bases). In DNA form, the CDR3 reads TGTGCCAGCAGCCGTCAGGGTGCAGATACGCAGTATTTT. Translating it yields CASSRQGADTQYF.